The entry below describes one T cell receptor beta chain. There is no known antigen for this receptor. Nothing much larger sits one base from this clone, and base qualities are not available. This specimen comes from a study of immune cell composition in non-small cell lung cancer (dated 2017 in TCRdb). Context from the whole study: Histologic subtype, mainly lung adenocarcinoma or squamous cell carcinoma, was assigned on the basis of H&E together with p63, CK5, Napsin A and TTF-1 immunohistochemistry. TCR-beta sequencing from Adaptive Biotechnologies was done on some 35 paired sets of NSCLC tumour and non-adjacent lung specimens and on 20 to 30 tumour-only specimens. Supplementary cohort #1, ten to eleven lung adenocarcinoma cases, had paired tumour/lung TCR-beta sequencing and TIL populations generated to assess tumour reactivity. Several tumour specimens with TCR-beta data were of rare histological subtypes and were excluded from the subtype comparisons.

Study-wide findings and limitations: In fewer than 12 adenocarcinoma cases, maximal tumour-associated clone frequency correlated strongly with TIL tumour reactivity, whereas overall clonality did not. The reactivity cohort contained only roughly 11 cases, and the tumour-reactive clones were not shown to have sequences in common with the dominant in vivo tumour-associated clones. No significant correlation was found between smoking pack-years and tumour TCR-beta clonality. Significantly higher Top 10 clone scores and productive clonality were observed in lung squamous cell carcinoma than in lung adenocarcinoma tumours. Nearly half of NSCLC cases had tumour-associated clones >0.5%, found in 33% of adenocarcinomas compared with about 82% of squamous carcinomas.

Genomic DNA was isolated with the QIAamp DNA kit from frozen aliquots of single-cell suspensions that had not been sorted. Surgically resected non-small cell lung cancer tissue was used for the tumour samples. Tissues were received within 2 hours of resection and processed immediately into single-cell suspensions. Tissue was broken up mechanically, digested enzymatically with DNase I, collagenase I and hyaluronidase for under 35 minutes at 37 degrees C, and then filtered and RBC-lysed. TCR-beta CDR3 regions were amplified from genomic DNA by a two-step multiplex PCR, with the second step adding Illumina-compatible adaptors. TCR-beta immunosequencing was carried out on an Illumina platform through the commercial immunoSEQ service. Per the source publication's procedure: Repertoires were summarised as Top 10 Clones, the percentage of T-cell templates from the ten most frequent sequences, and productive clonality. Values of productive clonality ranged from 0 to 1, with a monoclonal population indicated by a value of 1. Tumour-associated clones, identified using log10 scatter plots, were defined as sequences that made up at least 0.1% of tumour T-cell templates and were not found in the matched non-adjacent lung. Two-group comparisons used Student's t-tests, stages used ANOVA, and relationships used linear regression, analysed in GraphPad Prism7 and R. Not all clones reach the TCRdb copy of this immuneACCESS table, which keeps in-frame sequences only. Checked studies attribute under half of the gap to unresolved V genes and leave the rest unexplained. The DNA was the basis for D and trimming; V, J and clone size are from that table. Counted in this sample were about 5,100 clones; approximately 83% of them appeared once. The ten largest clones represent roughly 9.7% of the sample.

This TCR came from a human donor with non-small cell lung cancer. The sample was lung tumor tissue.

The sequence in DNA is TGTGCCAGCAGCTTAGTGGCGTCTAGCCTTACCTACAATGAGCAGTTCTTC. Its protein product is CASSLVASSLTYNEQFF. Recombination joined TRBV11-2 with TRBJ2-1; the D gene is perhaps TRBD2, on 5 matching bases. Its CDR3 holds 17 amino acids, cysteine through phenylalanine. The read is trimmed to its CDR3 DNA, 51 bases read in frame from base 1. V drops 1 base and J drops 2 bases, leaving 15 bases in between. Per the germline V gene, SGHAT is the CDR1 and FQNNGV is the CDR2.